This T cell receptor beta chain derives from a study of cytomegalovirus exposure and HLA in healthy donors. Study at large: Most donors, roughly 77% of approximately 400 genotyped, fell in the Caucasian-associated ancestry cluster.

The CDR3 extends over 13 amino acids. Trimming removed 4 bases at V and 7 bases at J, with 13 bases between. CDR1 is MNHEY, CDR2 SVGAGI, per germline. Primers included in the PCR were 60 Vbeta and 13 Jbeta primers. Assay: immunoSEQ multiplex PCR; the TCRdb copy retains only in-frame clones and omits some. The table has some 190,000 clones, more than 70% seen once. The V and J genes are TRBV6-5 and TRBJ1-2, with D unresolved. The source is a girl between 5 and 17 years old in good health and CMV-seropositive. Sequences were obtained from PBMCs. CDR3 amino acids: CASSSDDPGGYTF. The CDR3 bases are TGTGCCAGCAGTTCGGATGACCCGGGTGGCTACACCTTC.